The clone carrying this TCR beta chain appeared a few times. Its antigen remains unidentified. Time point in this sample: neoterminal ileum biopsy at postoperative endoscopy, about 6 months after surgery. The data derive from a study of T cell repertoires in ileal Crohn's disease. On the study more broadly: Patients had a median roughly 8-year disease duration, and roughly 40% were active smokers. General observations from the study: Endoscopic recurrence occurred in every patient whose clonality exceeded 26.8%. Active smokers at surgery had more clonal expansions than non-smokers. Sorted CD8 T cells held more high-frequency clones than CD4.

The CDR3 runs to 15 residues. CDR1 is LNHDA and CDR2 is SQIVND in the germline V gene (reference sequence). V lost 6 bases and J lost 4; bases outside the gene matches: 6. TCRdb's table, derived via immunoSEQ multiplex PCR, lists solely in-frame clones and lacks some. The table shows about 60,000 clones, with about 89% occurring only once. The TCR comes from an adult with Crohn's disease. This sequence joins TRBV19 and TRBJ1-2, with 12 bases matching TRBD1. Sequencing was done on a sample of ileal tissue. The CDR3 bases are TGTGCCAGTAGCCGGGACAGGGGGCTTTTCTATGGCTACACCTTC. Protein product: CASSRDRGLFYGYTF. Full variable domain (rest looked up from reference TRBV19 and TRBJ1-2): DGGITQSPKYLFRKEGQNVTLSCEQNLNHDAMYWYRQDPGQGLRLIYYSQIVNDFQKGDIAEGYSVSREKKESFPLTVTSAQKNPTAFYLCASSRDRGLFYGYTFGSGTRLTVV.